The 2 T cell receptor beta chains reported below all come from one sample, sequenced in a study of HIV-infected patients and healthy controls. Reverse transcription used 450 to 500 ng RNA and constant-region primers for alpha and beta. Alpha and beta chain libraries were made separately by chain-specific third strand synthesis with multiplexing indices. Via MiXCR, TCRdb re-called the 5' RACE reads, giving one row per CDR3 protein. The sample has about 24,000 distinct CDR3 sequences; approximately 7.7% are singletons. All unsorted peripheral T cells were captured because whole blood was used without fractionation. Sequenced input: blood. These receptors were collected from an adult in good health.

This clonotype was recorded many times. This chain links TRBV5-4 with TRBJ2-5; 11 nucleotides align to TRBD1. The CDR3 has 16 residues. The ends lost 4 bases at V and 5 bases at J; junction bases unmatched: 10. Germline CDR1 and CDR2: SGHNT and YYREEE (reference sequence). CDR3 DNA sequence: TGTGCCAGCAGCCGAGGACAGGGGGCGGTTCACGAGACCCAGTACTTC. It codes for CASSRGQGAVHETQYF.

In its sample, this clonotype ranks as medium-sized. The chain's CDR3 is CASSPGGRSDTQYF. CDR3 DNA sequence: TGTGCCAGCAGCCCGGGGGGCAGGTCTGATACGCAGTATTTT. This rearrangement joins TRBV28 to TRBJ2-3; the D gene is possibly TRBD2 (7 bases). The CDR3 runs to 14 residues. V lost 6 bases, J lost 6 bases, and 16 bases lay in between. CDR1 and CDR2 from the germline V gene are MDHEN and SYDVKM. Variable domain in full (rest from reference TRBV28 and TRBJ2-3): DVKVTQSSRYLVKRTGEKVFLECVQDMDHENMFWYRQDPGLGLRLIYFSYDVKMKEKGDIPEGYSVSREKKERFSLILESASTNQTSMYLCASSPGGRSDTQYFGPGTRLTVL.